This T cell receptor beta chain comes out of a study of blood T cells in healthy people across ages. This clonotype appeared a single time. An end of the junction does not agree with germline; a read error may underlie this. Alongside a J-beta primer mix, a sample-barcoded 5' primer served in a second PCR lasting roughly 7 to 12 cycles. TCRdb reanalysed the 5' RACE reads using MiXCR and keeps one entry per CDR3 protein. The repertoire has approximately 700,000 distinct CDR3 sequences, approximately 31% of them found once; the top ten carry approximately 15%. Germline V gene data show CDR1 as SGHNT and CDR2 as YYREEE (reference sequence). The CDR3 is 14 residues long.

The sequenced sample was blood. The rearrangement links TRBV5-4 to TRBJ2-6, with D hard to call. The receptor was isolated from a woman at least 80 years old in good health. DNA for the CDR3: TGTGGCAGCAGCTTGGGCTCGGGGGCCAACGTCCTGACTTTC. Amino acid sequence: CGSSLGSGANVLTF.